These 16 T cell receptor beta chains share one sample of origin, sequenced in a study of CD4 T cells in relation to SARS-CoV-2 and coronaviruses. Unexposed donor CD4+ T cells date from about 2011-2019, before the COVID-19 pandemic. After about 11 days of culture, CD4+ T cells were isolated. These receptors have no identified antigens. Some clones are missing from TCRdb's copy, which holds only in-frame ones; the method was immunoSEQ multiplex PCR. The top ten clones hold approximately 11% of a sample with approximately 17,000 clones, over 60% of them seen once. Input material: CD4+ T cells from PBMCs, cultured in vitro. The receptor set was obtained from a human donor in good health.

The rearrangement uses TRBV5-8 and TRBJ1-5, with D possibly being TRBD1 (6 bases). From germline, CDR1 is SGHTS and CDR2 YDEGEE. The CDR3 runs 16 residues. V shed 2 bases and J shed 0 bases, with 12 bases lying between them. CDR3 loop: CASSFGQIYSNQPQHF. The CDR3 nucleotides are TGTGCCAGCAGCTTTGGACAGATTTATAGCAATCAGCCCCAGCATTTT.

The V and J genes are TRBV10-2 and TRBJ2-5; 8 bases map to TRBD2. Trimming took 6 bases from V and 1 from J; bases not matched to a gene: 1. This CDR3 region has 13 residues. Germline assignment: CDR1 WSHSY and CDR2 SAAADI. The CDR3 sequence: CASRTSAQETQYF. The CDR3 region has the DNA TGCGCCAGCAGGACTAGCGCCCAAGAGACCCAGTACTTC.

This chain joins TRBV30 and TRBJ2-3; TRBD2 is a possible D gene (5 bases). CDR3 size: 14 residues. Trimming shortened V by 7 bases and J by 3 bases, and 17 bases separated the two germline ends. In germline, CDR1 is GTSNPN, CDR2 SVGIG (reference sequence). DNA for the CDR3: TGTGCCTTCAAACTGGGAGCCGGGACAGATACGCAGTATTTT. Its translation: CAFKLGAGTDTQYF. Using reference TRBV30 and TRBJ2-3 for the parts outside the CDR3, the full variable domain is SQTIHQWPATLVQPVGSPLSLECTVEGTSNPNLYWYRQAAGRGLQLLFYSVGIGQISSEVPQNLSASRPQDRQFILSSKKLLLSDSGFYLCAFKLGAGTDTQYFGPGTRLTVL.

The chain employs TRBV30 and TRBJ1-1; D is unresolved. The CDR3 runs to 14 residues. In germline, CDR1 is GTSNPN, CDR2 SVGIG (reference sequence). V shed 2 bases and J shed 1 base, with 11 bases lying between them. CDR3 nucleotide sequence: TGTGCCTGGAGTCCTATCCCGGGGAACACTGAAGCTTTCTTT. Protein: CAWSPIPGNTEAFF.

This clone occurred a few times. The chain combines TRBV6-4 with TRBJ1-6; no clear D. This CDR3 is 12 amino acids long. Germline-derived CDR1 and CDR2 are MRHNA and SNTAGT. V was trimmed by 5 bases and J by 11 bases, leaving 10 bases between them. DNA for the CDR3: TGTGCCAGCAGTCGAGCTATCCCACCCCTCCACTTT. Its protein is CASSRAIPPLHF.

This clone came up once. At one end, the junction sequence differs from germline, possibly due to a read error. This chain connects TRBV7-7 to TRBJ2-1; D perhaps matches TRBD1 (5 bases). CDR1 is SSHAT and CDR2 is FNYEAQ in the germline V gene (reference sequence). The CDR3 is 14 residues long. CDR3 loop: CASSHQVGADEQFF. The CDR3 DNA follows: TGTGCTAGCAGCCACCAGGTAGGGGCGGATGAGCAGTTCTTC.

The chain carries TRBV30 and TRBJ2-1; 10 bases are shared with TRBD2. There are 18 residues in the CDR3. V dropped 0 bases and J dropped 9; count of bases not matched to a gene: 17. The V gene's germline CDR1 is GTSNPN and CDR2 SVGIG (reference sequence). The CDR3 DNA reads TGTGCCTGGAGTGTATTAGGTTGGCTAGCGGGAGAGATGGGTGAGCAGTTCTTC. This codes for CAWSVLGWLAGEMGEQFF.

CDR3 in DNA: TGTGCCAGCAGTGAAAATTGGGCCGCTAACTATGGCTACACCTTC. This codes for CASSENWAANYGYTF. This rearrangement joins TRBV6-1 to TRBJ1-2; D remains ambiguous. Trimming shortened V by 2 bases and J by 0 bases, and 10 bases separated the two germline ends. This CDR3 comprises 15 residues. The germline V gene has CDR1 MNHNS and CDR2 SASEGT.

The chain carries TRBV7-2 and TRBJ2-2, with 7 nucleotides matching TRBD2. Per germline, CDR1 SGHTA and CDR2 FQGNSA. V dropped 1 base and J dropped 6; count of bases not matched to a gene: 5. The CDR3 covers 15 residues. The CDR3 here is CASSLDGRESGELFF. The CDR3 bases are TGTGCCAGCAGCTTAGATGGGAGGGAGTCCGGGGAGCTGTTTTTT.

The genes are TRBV7-8 and TRBJ2-1; 10 bases are a match to TRBD2. The V and J ends lost 6 bases and 4 bases, in that order; junction bases with no gene match: 3. Germline V gives CDR1 SGHVS, CDR2 FQNEAQ. The CDR3 covers 14 residues. The CDR3 sequence: CASRASGSYNEQFF. CDR3 DNA sequence: TGTGCCAGCAGGGCTAGCGGGAGTTACAATGAGCAGTTCTTC.

This chain links TRBV3-1 (or the pseudogene TRBV3-2) with TRBJ2-3; 8 bases map to TRBD2. The germline CDR1 and CDR2 sequences are LGHDT and YNNKEL (reference sequence). The CDR3 is made up of 13 amino acids. The trim removed 0 bases at V and 8 bases at J, leaving 1 base unmatched. CDR3 DNA: TGTGCCAGCAGCCAAGAGCGGGGGGCTACGCAGTATTTT. Protein sequence: CASSQERGATQYF.

The V and J genes are TRBV10-3 and TRBJ2-1, with D maybe TRBD1 (6 bases). CDR3 size: 13 residues. The V end lost 8 bases, the J end lost 4 bases, and 12 bases lay between the germline ends. Looked up from germline, CDR1 is ENHRY and CDR2 is SYGVKD. CDR3 DNA: TGTGCCATCGGACAGCCGAATTACAATGAGCAGTTCTTC. Encoded protein: CAIGQPNYNEQFF.

The chain uses TRBV12-3 or TRBV12-4 and TRBJ1-3; no firm D call. The CDR3 totals 13 residues. V was cut by 5 bases and J by 3 bases, with 8 bases left in between. Here the CDR3 reads CASSPGLGNTIYF. CDR3 DNA sequence: TGTGCCAGCAGTCCTGGACTTGGAAACACCATATATTTT.

This sequence joins TRBV7-8 and TRBJ1-5; possibly TRBD1 for D (5 bases). In germline, CDR1 is SGHVS, CDR2 FQNEAQ. The CDR3 covers 16 residues. Between the trimmed V and J ends, which lost 6 bases and 0 bases, there was a span of 15 bases. As DNA, the CDR3 is TGTGCCAGCAGGGTCGACGGGACCTATAGCAATCAGCCCCAGCATTTT. Amino acids: CASRVDGTYSNQPQHF.

The table lists this clone with a count of one. V gene TRBV7-9 combines with J gene TRBJ2-7; D is unclear. The V gene lost 4 bases and the J gene lost 2 bases, with 21 bases spanning the gap. Germline V gene data show CDR1 as SEHNR and CDR2 as FQNEAQ (reference sequence). The length of the CDR3 is 17 residues. The CDR3 sequence is CASSSSLWGAPTYEQYF. In DNA, the CDR3 is TGTGCCAGCAGCTCCTCCCTGTGGGGTGCCCCAACCTACGAGCAGTACTTC. Supplemented by reference TRBV7-9 and TRBJ2-7, the full variable domain reads DTGVSQNPRHKITKRGQNVTFRCDPISEHNRLYWYRQTLGQGPEFLTYFQNEAQLEKSRLLSDRFSAERPKGSFSTLEIQRTEQGDSAMYLCASSSSLWGAPTYEQYFGPGTRLTVT.

The chain employs TRBV5-4 and TRBJ2-7; D is undetermined. The germline V gene has CDR1 SGHNT and CDR2 YYREEE (reference sequence). This CDR3 comprises 13 residues. V lost 0 bases, J lost 6 bases, and 10 bases lay in between. The CDR3 loop reads CASSLDNFSEQYF. The CDR3 nucleotides are TGTGCCAGCAGCTTGGATAACTTCTCCGAGCAGTACTTC.